This T cell receptor beta chain stems from a study of STAT5B mutations in CD4+ large granular lymphocyte leukemia. Study-level findings and limits: Less than 30% of private leukemic clonotypes occurred rarely in other patients' non-leukemic repertoires.

This clone was found a few times. Its antigen is unknown. Original processing notes: The detection floor for productive clonotype frequency was 2.59 x 10-5. The assay was immunoSEQ multiplex PCR, and TCRdb's table has in-frame clones only and misses some. Clone size and V and J calls were adopted from that table, with D and trimming inferred from the DNA. Here the sample spans 30,000 to 40,000 clones, about 80% being singletons. What was sequenced was CD4+ T cells from blood buffy coats. The sequence was obtained from a human donor in good health.

Here the CDR3 DNA reads TGTGCCAGCAGTGATACGATGAACACTGAAGCTTTCTTT. Translating gives CASSDTMNTEAFF. This chain connects TRBV2 to TRBJ1-1; D is ambiguous. CDR1 and CDR2 (germline): SNHLY, FYNNEI. The CDR3 is made up of 13 amino acids. V was shortened by 3 bases and J by 0 bases, with 5 bases between the two germline ends.